The 5 T cell receptor beta chains below all came from one sample that was sequenced in a study of blood T cell repertoires in COVID-19. Using immunoSEQ multiplex PCR, the repertoire was profiled, and TCRdb retains in-frame clones only, with some absent. The sample holds 170,000 or so clones, roughly 83% seen once. The sequenced material came from peripheral blood. The source is a woman aged 40-49 years with COVID-19, enrolled during active disease.

The rearrangement joins TRBV11-2 to TRBJ2-2; 7 positions agree with TRBD2. Germline V CDR1 and CDR2: SGHAT, FQNNGV. The CDR3 extends over 13 amino acids. V lost 7 bases to trimming and J lost 5 bases; unmatched junction nucleotides: 4. The CDR3 DNA reads as TGTGCCAGCAATTTCGGGGGGACCGGGGAGCTGTTTTTT. As protein: CASNFGGTGELFF.

The genes are TRBV11-2 and TRBJ1-6; possibly TRBD1 for D (6 bases). Trimming took 5 bases from V and 7 from J, leaving 9 bases between them. This CDR3 is 13 amino acids long. The germline V gene encodes CDR1 SGHAT and CDR2 FQNNGV. The CDR3 nucleotides are TGTGCCAGCAGCAGGACAGACAATTCACCCCTCCACTTT. As protein: CASSRTDNSPLHF.

This clone was observed a single time. The rearrangement links TRBV12-3 or TRBV12-4 to TRBJ1-3, with D uncertain. The CDR3 totals 12 residues. V lost 5 bases and J lost 3, with 5 bases in between. DNA of the CDR3: TGTGCCAGCAGTCCCTTTGGAAACACCATATATTTT. Amino acids: CASSPFGNTIYF.

This clone was seen a single time. The CDR3 DNA sequence: TGTGCCAGCTCACCTGGGGGGACCCTTCTTCAGCAGTACTTC. Residues: CASSPGGTLLQQYF. The J gene is TRBJ2-7, the V gene TRBV18; maybe TRBD2 (6 bases). Germline CDR1 reads KGHSH; CDR2 reads LQKENI. V lost 3 bases, J lost 8 bases, and 17 bases lay in between. The CDR3 contains 14 residues.

A word on this clone: This CDR3 is also generated by other DNA sequences in the sample. The genes are TRBV27 and TRBJ1-1; a weak D match, TRBD1 (6 bases). V gave up 1 base and J gave up 1 base, with 7 bases separating them. The CDR3 has 14 residues. Germline lookup yields CDR1 MNHEY and CDR2 SMNVEV (reference sequence). The CDR3 DNA sequence: TGTGCCAGCAGTTTATTGGGGGCGAACACTGAAGCTTTCTTT. It encodes CASSLLGANTEAFF.